This TCR beta chain was observed in a study of PD-1 blockade in classical Hodgkin lymphoma. Notes on this clone: Antigen specificity is unknown.

The time point is: cycle 4 day 1 (C4D1), after 6 weeks of nivolumab. Each and every patient relapsed after autologous stem cell transplantation, and patients got differing brentuximab vedotin exposure. Repertoires were generated with immunoSEQ multiplex PCR, while TCRdb's copy carries only in-frame clones and drops some. The sample records over 70,000 clones, over 75% being singletons. Notes on the study in general: A significant rise in TCR diversity by C4D1 was seen for CD4+ but not CD8+ cells. Lower baseline TCR diversity marked trial partial responders and progressors.

The CDR3 is 16 residues long. The germline CDR1 and CDR2 sequences are SEHNR and FQNEAQ (reference sequence). Trimming at V came to 4 bases and at J to 5 bases, leaving 10 bases not matched to a gene. V and J are TRBV7-9 and TRBJ2-2; 7 nucleotides agree with TRBD1. This TCR was sampled from a human donor with classical Hodgkin lymphoma. Here the sequenced sample was peripheral blood mononuclear cells (PBMCs), taken before the fourth cycle of nivolumab. The chain's CDR3 is CASSWLGGAWTGELFF. The CDR3, as DNA: TGTGCCAGCAGCTGGTTAGGGGGCGCTTGGACCGGGGAGCTGTTTTTT.